This T cell receptor beta chain was sequenced in a study of blood T cell repertoires in COVID-19. The repertoire was sequenced with immunoSEQ multiplex PCR; TCRdb's copy has only in-frame clones and lacks some. Here the sample spans 100,000 to 150,000 clones, roughly four fifths being singletons. In germline, CDR1 is MDHEN, CDR2 SYDVKM. This CDR3 contains 15 residues. The V and J ends lost 2 bases and 4 bases respectively, with 12 bases between them. Sequencing was performed on peripheral blood. The chain combines TRBV28 with TRBJ2-1; possible D gene TRBD2, 7 bases. The TCR comes from a man under 40 with COVID-19, enrolled during active disease. As DNA, the CDR3 is TGTGCCAGCAGTTTAAGGAGGGGGGGGTACAATGAGCAGTTCTTC. Translation gives CASSLRRGGYNEQFF.